This note documents a single T cell receptor beta chain sequence. Its specificity is not known. A junction boundary mismatches the germline segment, possibly from a read error. Amplification targeted the TCR beta CDR3 regions, with RNA transcripts as the source material. HTBI primers were used in a first-round RT-PCR, which preceded a second-round multiplex PCR. A single record per CDR3 protein comes from TCRdb applying MiXCR to the multiplex PCR reads. The table has approximately 1.2 million distinct CDR3 sequences, around a third seen once. The CDR3 spans 17 residues. Germline CDR1 is SGHVS and CDR2 is FQNEAQ. Physicians reached a diagnosis by relying on clinical symptoms, serum thyroxine, TRAb, thyroid ultrasound and orbital computed tomography. The data belong to a study of Graves' ophthalmopathy and Graves' hyperthyroidism. On the study more broadly: Where ophthalmopathy was absent within 18 months of follow-up, hyperthyroidism was stable. Study results and caveats: Also, most clonotypes expanded in the thyroid above 0.001 frequency appeared in blood.

The sequence was collected from an adult man with Graves' hyperthyroidism. Sequenced sample: peripheral blood or thyroid tissue (not recorded which). The chain is built from TRBV7-8 and TRBJ2-5; tentative D call: TRBD2 (6 bases). Written as DNA, the CDR3 is TGCGCCAGCAGCCAAGGTCCGGGACGGGAGTACCAAGAGACCCAGTACTTC. This sequence encodes CASSQGPGREYQETQYF.